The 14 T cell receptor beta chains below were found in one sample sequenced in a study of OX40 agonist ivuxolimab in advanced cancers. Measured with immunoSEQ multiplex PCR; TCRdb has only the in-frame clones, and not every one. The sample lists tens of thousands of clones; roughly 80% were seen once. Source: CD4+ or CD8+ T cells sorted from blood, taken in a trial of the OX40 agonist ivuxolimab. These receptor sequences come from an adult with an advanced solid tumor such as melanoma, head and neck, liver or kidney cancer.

CDR3: CASSSGQISNQPQHF. CDR3 coding DNA: TGTGCCAGCAGCTCTGGACAGATTAGCAATCAGCCCCAGCATTTT. J is TRBJ1-5 and V is TRBV5-5; D is perhaps TRBD1 (6 bases). V shed 3 bases and J shed 0 bases, with 10 bases lying between them. The germline V gene has CDR1 SGHKS and CDR2 YYEKEE (reference sequence). CDR3 length equals 15 residues.

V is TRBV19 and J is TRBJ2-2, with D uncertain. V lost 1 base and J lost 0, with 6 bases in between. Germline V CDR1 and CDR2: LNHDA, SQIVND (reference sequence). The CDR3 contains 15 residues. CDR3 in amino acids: CASSIVLSNTGELFF. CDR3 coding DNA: TGTGCCAGTAGTATAGTTTTGTCGAACACCGGGGAGCTGTTTTTT.

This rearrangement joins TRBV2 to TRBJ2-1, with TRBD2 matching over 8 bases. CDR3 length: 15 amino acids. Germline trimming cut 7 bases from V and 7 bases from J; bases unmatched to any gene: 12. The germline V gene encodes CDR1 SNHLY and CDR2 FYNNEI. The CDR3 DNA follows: TGTGCCAGCATAGAGAGGAGCGGGAGACGGAATGAGCAGTTCTTC. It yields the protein CASIERSGRRNEQFF.

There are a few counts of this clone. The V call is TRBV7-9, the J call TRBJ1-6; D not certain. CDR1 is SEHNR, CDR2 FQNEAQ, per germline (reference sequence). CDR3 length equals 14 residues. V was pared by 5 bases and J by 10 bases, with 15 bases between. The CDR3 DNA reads TGTGCCAGCAGCCCAGGACGGTGGGGATCACCCCTCCACTTT. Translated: CASSPGRWGSPLHF.

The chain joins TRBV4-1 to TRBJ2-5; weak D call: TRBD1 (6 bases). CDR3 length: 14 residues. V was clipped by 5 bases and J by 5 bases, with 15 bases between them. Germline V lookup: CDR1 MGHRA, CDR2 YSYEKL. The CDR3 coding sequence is TGCGCCAGCAGCACGGTAGGGGGAGTGGAGACCCAGTACTTC. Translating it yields CASSTVGGVETQYF.

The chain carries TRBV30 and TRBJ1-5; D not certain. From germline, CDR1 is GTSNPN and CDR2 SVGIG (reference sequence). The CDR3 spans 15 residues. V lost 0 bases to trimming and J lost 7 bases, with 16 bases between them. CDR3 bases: TGTGCCTGGAGTGTACAACAGCTACCCAGACAGCCCCAGCATTTT. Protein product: CAWSVQQLPRQPQHF.

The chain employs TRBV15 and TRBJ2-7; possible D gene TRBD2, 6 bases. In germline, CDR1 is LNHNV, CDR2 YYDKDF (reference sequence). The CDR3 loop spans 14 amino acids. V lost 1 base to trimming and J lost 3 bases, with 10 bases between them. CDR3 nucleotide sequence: TGTGCCACCAGCAGAGGTGGGCGGGACTACGAGCAGTACGTC. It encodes CATSRGGRDYEQYV.

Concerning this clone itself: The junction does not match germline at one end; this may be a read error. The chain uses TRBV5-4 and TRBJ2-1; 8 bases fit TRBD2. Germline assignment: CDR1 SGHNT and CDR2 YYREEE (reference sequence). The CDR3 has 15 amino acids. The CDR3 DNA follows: TGCGCCAGCAGCCCAAACCCGGGACTAGTGGCTGAGCAGTTCTTC. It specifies CASSPNPGLVAEQFF.

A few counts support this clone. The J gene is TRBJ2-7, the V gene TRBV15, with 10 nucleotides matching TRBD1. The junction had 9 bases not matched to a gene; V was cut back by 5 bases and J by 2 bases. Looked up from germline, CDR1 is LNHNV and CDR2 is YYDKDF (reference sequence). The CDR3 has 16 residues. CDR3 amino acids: CATSPGGGTGAYEQYF. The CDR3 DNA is TGTGCCACCAGCCCGGGGGGTGGGACAGGGGCCTACGAGCAGTACTTC.

CDR3: CASSGPGGFGELFF. Here the CDR3 DNA reads TGTGCCAGCAGTGGCCCCGGGGGGTTCGGGGAGCTGTTTTTT. This sequence joins TRBV6-1 and TRBJ2-2, with 7 bases lining up with TRBD2. Trimming took 4 bases from V and 7 from J; bases not matched to a gene: 6. The germline CDR1 and CDR2 sequences are MNHNS and SASEGT. CDR3 length equals 14 residues.

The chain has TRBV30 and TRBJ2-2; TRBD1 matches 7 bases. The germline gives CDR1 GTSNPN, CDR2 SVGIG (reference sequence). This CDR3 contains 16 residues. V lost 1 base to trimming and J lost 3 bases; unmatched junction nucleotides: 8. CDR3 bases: TGTGCCTGGAGTGCCCGACAGGGATCTTACACCGGGGAGCTGTTTTTT. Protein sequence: CAWSARQGSYTGELFF.

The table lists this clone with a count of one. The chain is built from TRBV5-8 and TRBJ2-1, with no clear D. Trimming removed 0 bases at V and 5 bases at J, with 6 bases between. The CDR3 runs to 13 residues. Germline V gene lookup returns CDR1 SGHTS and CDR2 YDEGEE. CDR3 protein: CASSLGRDNEQFF. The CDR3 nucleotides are TGTGCCAGCAGCTTGGGTAGGGACAATGAGCAGTTCTTC.

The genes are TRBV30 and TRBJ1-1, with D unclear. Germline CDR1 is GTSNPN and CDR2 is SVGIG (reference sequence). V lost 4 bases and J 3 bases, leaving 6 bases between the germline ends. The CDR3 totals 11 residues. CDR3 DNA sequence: TGTGCCTGGAAGTTGGACACTGAAGCTTTCTTT. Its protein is CAWKLDTEAFF.

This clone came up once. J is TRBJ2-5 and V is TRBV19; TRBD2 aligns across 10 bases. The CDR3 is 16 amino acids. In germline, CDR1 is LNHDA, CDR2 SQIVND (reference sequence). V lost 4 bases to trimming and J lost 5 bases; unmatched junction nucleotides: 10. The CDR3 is CASSRQRGGPQETQYF. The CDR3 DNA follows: TGTGCCAGTAGTAGGCAGCGGGGGGGCCCCCAGGAGACCCAGTACTTC.